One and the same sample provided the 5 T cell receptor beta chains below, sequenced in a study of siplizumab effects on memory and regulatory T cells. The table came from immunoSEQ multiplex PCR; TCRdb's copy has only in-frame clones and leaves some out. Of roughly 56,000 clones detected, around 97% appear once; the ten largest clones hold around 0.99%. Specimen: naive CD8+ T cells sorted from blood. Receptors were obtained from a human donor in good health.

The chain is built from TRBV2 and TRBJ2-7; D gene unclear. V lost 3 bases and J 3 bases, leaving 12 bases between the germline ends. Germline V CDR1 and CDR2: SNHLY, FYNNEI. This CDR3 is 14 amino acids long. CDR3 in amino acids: CASSDRVGGYEQYF. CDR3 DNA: TGTGCCAGCAGTGACCGGGTAGGTGGCTACGAGCAGTACTTC.

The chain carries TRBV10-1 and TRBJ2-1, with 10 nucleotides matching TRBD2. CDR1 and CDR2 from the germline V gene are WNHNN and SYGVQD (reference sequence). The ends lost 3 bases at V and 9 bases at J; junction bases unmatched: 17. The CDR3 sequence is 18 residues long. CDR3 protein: CASSDPHPPPSGSSEQFF. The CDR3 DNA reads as TGCGCCAGCAGTGACCCCCATCCCCCTCCTAGCGGGAGTTCTGAGCAGTTCTTC.

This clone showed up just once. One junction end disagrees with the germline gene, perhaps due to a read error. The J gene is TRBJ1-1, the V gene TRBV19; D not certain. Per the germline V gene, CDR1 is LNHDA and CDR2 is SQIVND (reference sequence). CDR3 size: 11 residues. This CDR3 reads CASSIDDRAVF. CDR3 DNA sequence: TGTGCCAGTAGTATAGATGACCGGGCTGTCTTT. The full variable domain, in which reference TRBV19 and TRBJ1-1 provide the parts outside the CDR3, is DGGITQSPKYLFRKEGQNVTLSCEQNLNHDAMYWYRQDPGQGLRLIYYSQIVNDFQKGDIAEGYSVSREKKESFPLTVTSAQKNPTAFYLCASSIDDRAVFGQGTRLTVV.

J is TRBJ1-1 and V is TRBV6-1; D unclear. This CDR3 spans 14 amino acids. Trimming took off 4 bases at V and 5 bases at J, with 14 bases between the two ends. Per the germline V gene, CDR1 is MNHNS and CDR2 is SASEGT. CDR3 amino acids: CASSVPEERTEAFF. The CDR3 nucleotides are TGTGCCAGCAGTGTACCGGAGGAGCGGACTGAAGCTTTCTTT.

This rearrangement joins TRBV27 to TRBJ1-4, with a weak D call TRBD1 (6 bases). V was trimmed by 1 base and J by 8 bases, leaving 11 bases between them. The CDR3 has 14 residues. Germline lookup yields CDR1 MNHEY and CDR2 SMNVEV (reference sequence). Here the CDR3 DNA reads TGTGCCAGCAGTTTATTCAGGGGTGGAGAAAAACTGTTTTTT. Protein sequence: CASSLFRGGEKLFF.